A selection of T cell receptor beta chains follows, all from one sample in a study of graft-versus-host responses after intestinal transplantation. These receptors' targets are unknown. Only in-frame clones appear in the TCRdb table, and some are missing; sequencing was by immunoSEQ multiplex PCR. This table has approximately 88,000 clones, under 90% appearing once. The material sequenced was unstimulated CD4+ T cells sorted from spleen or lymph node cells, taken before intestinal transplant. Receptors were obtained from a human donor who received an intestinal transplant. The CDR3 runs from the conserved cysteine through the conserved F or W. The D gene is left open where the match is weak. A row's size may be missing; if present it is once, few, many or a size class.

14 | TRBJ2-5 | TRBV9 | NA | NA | TGTGCCAGCAGCGTAGACGGGATCTGGGAGACCCAGTACTTC | CASSVDGIWETQYF
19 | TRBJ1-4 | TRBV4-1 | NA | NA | TGCGCCAGCAGCCCCCAGCTTGCAGGGAGGTTTGGAACTAATGAAAAACTGTTTTTT | CASSPQLAGRFGTNEKLFF
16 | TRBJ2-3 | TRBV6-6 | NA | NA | TGTGCCAGCAGTCCACGAACTAGGTTGGTTCCAGATACGCAGTATTTT | CASSPRTRLVPDTQYF
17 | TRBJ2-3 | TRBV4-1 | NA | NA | TGCGCCAGCAGCCGCCGGACTCAGGGGGGAGGCACAGATACGCAGTATTTT | CASSRRTQGGGTDTQYF
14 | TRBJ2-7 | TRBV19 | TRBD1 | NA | TGTGCCAGTAGTATGGGGGACAGCTCCTACGAGCAGTACTTC | CASSMGDSSYEQYF
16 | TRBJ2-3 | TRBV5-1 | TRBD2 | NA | TGCGCCAGCAGCTTGGTGCGGGGGGGAAACACAGATACGCAGTATTTT | CASSLVRGGNTDTQYF
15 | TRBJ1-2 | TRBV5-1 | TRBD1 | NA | TGCGCCAGCAGCCCGGACGGACAGGGGGCGAATCCCTACACCTTC | CASSPDGQGANPYTF
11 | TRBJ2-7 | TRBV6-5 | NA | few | TGTGCCAGCAGTAGGGGTGGAGAGCAGTACTTC | CASSRGGEQYF
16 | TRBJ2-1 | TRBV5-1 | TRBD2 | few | TGCGCCAGCAGCTTGGCCTTGCGGGGGGTTGACAATGAGCAGTTCTTC | CASSLALRGVDNEQFF
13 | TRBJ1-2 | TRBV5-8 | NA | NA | TGTGCCAGCAGCTTGGGACATAACTATGGCTACACCTTC | CASSLGHNYGYTF
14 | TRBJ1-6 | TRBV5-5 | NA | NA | TGTGCCAGCAGCTTGGGGGCAGGGGATTCACCCCTCCACTTT | CASSLGAGDSPLHF
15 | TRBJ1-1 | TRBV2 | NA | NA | TGTGCCAGCAGTAGAAAGGGGGAGGGGAACACTGAAGCTTTCTTT | CASSRKGEGNTEAFF
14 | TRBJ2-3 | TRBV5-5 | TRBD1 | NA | TGTGCCAGCAGCCAACAGGGGGGCACAGATACGCAGTATTTT | CASSQQGGTDTQYF
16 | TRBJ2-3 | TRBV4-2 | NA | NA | TGTGCCAGCAGCCAAGATAAGTGGCCTAGCACAGATACGCAGTATTTT | CASSQDKWPSTDTQYF
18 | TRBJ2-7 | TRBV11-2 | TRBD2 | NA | TGTGCCAGCAGCCCAAGCATCGGGAGGGGGGGCACCCTAGACGAGCAGTACTTC | CASSPSIGRGGTLDEQYF
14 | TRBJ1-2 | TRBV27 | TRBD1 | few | TGTGCCAGCAGTTTACACAGGGGGAACTATGGCTACACCTTC | CASSLHRGNYGYTF
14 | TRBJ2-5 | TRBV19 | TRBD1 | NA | TGTGCCAGTAGGACAGGGCAGCCCCCAGGGGCCCAGTACTTC | CASRTGQPPGAQYF
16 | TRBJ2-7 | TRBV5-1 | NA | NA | TGCGCCAGCAGCCCAGGGACACAAGGTTTCTCCTACGAGCAGTACTTC | CASSPGTQGFSYEQYF
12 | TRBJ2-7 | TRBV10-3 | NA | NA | TGTGCCATCAGTGAGTCGAGTTTGGAGCAGTACTTC | CAISESSLEQYF
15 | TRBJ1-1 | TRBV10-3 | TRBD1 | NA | TGTGCCATCAGAGGACAGGGGGTATGGAACACTGAAGCTTTCTTT | CAIRGQGVWNTEAFF
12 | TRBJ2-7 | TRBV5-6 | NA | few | TGTGCCAGCAGCGGCCCCCTAGAGAAGCAGTACTTC | CASSGPLEKQYF
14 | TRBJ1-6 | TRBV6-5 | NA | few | TGTGCCAGCAGTTACCAAAACCCCCGGGCACCCCTCCACTTT | CASSYQNPRAPLHF
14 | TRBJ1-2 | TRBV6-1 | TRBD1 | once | TGTGCCAGCAGTAGACAGGGGGCGGACTATGGCTACACCTTC | CASSRQGADYGYTF
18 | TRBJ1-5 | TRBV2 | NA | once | TGTGCCAGCACCTCGATAAGCCGGACACTTTATAGCAATCAGCCCCAGCATTTT | CASTSISRTLYSNQPQHF
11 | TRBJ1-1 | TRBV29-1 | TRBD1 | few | TGCAGCGTTGAGGGGACAGTTGAAGCTTTCTTT | CSVEGTVEAFF
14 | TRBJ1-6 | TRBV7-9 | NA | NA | TGTGCCAGCAGCCCCGAGGTCCTATCTTCGTCCCTCCACTTT | CASSPEVLSSSLHF
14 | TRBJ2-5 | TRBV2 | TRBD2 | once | TGTGCCAGCAGTGGACTAGCGGCGCAAGAGACCCAGTACTTC | CASSGLAAQETQYF
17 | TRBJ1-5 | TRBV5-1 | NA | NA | TGCGCCAGCAGCTTGGGAGGGTCCAGTTTGATGGAACAGCCCCAGCATTTT | CASSLGGSSLMEQPQHF
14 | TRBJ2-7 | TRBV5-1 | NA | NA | TGCGCCAGCAGCTTGTTTGGCCGCTCCTACGAGCAGTACTTC | CASSLFGRSYEQYF
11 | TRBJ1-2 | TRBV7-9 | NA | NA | TGTGCCAGCTCGTATTTTTATGGCTACACCTTC | CASSYFYGYTF
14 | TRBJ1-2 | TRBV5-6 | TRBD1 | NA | TGTGCCAGCAGCATGGGACAGGGGAGATATGGCTACACCTTC | CASSMGQGRYGYTF
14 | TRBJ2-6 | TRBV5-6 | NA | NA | TGTGCCAGCAGCCCCTACTCTGGGGCCAACGTCCTGACTTTC | CASSPYSGANVLTF
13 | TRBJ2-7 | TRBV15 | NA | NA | TGTGCCACCAGCAGACAGGGCGGCTACGAGCAGTACTTC | CATSRQGGYEQYF
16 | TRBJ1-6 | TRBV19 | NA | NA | TGTGCCAGTGGCCGGGACCCAGGGGATATGGATTCACCCCTCCACTTT | CASGRDPGDMDSPLHF
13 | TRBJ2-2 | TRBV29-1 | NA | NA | TGCAGCGTTGCTCAGATATACACCGGGGAGCTGTTTTTT | CSVAQIYTGELFF
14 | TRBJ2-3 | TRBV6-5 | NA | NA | TGTGCCACCAGAGACCAGGTTGGCACAGATACGCAGTATTTT | CATRDQVGTDTQYF